The clone carrying this T cell receptor beta chain was picked up many times. Its antigen is undetermined. This entry is derived from a study of regulatory T cells in long-lasting Graves disease. Study results and caveats: Among samples with persistent disease, TRBV28, TRBJ1-2 and TRBJ2-5 were favored.

Arm-PCR of CDR3 regions and iRepertoire HTBI primers were used to build TCR beta libraries. TCRdb fed the multiplex PCR reads into MiXCR, producing one record per CDR3 protein. The sample gives a few hundred thousand distinct CDR3 sequences, around 16% of which show up once; less than 25% is in the top ten. The time point is: newly diagnosed GD, antithyroid drugs for less than 3 months. PBMCs were the source of the RNA used for TCR sequencing. CDR1 GTSNPN and CDR2 SVGIG come from the germline V gene (reference sequence). The CDR3 length is 15 residues. Trimming cost V 3 bases and J 0 bases, with 12 bases left between them.

This TCR was sampled from a female donor with Graves disease. The chain recombines TRBV30 with TRBJ1-3, with a possible D match to TRBD1 (6 bases). This sample comprised peripheral blood mononuclear cells (PBMCs), obtained at new diagnosis, from a patient treated with antithyroid drugs. This CDR3 is CAWSETGNSGNTIYF. CDR3 bases: TGTGCCTGGAGCGAGACAGGAAACTCTGGAAACACCATATATTTT.